What follows is one T cell receptor (beta chain) and its context. These data come from a study of blood T cell repertoires in COVID-19. Turning to the study itself: T cells, B-cell-depleted T cells, or PBMCs provided the cDNA or gDNA that served as material.

As originally analysed: Counts of nucleated cells, estimated from reference gene primer amplification, were obtained. The data were produced by immunoSEQ multiplex PCR, yet TCRdb's version contains in-frame clones alone and is incomplete. The DNA gave D and trimming, while V, J and clone size come from that table. The repertoire has about 63,000 clones, roughly 74% of them found once; the top ten carry roughly 27%. The CDR3 has 16 amino acids. V was trimmed by 4 bases and J by 1 base, leaving 14 bases between them. Germline CDR1 and CDR2: PRHDT and FYEKMQ (reference sequence). What was sequenced was peripheral blood. This sequence was found in a woman older than 75 with acute or convalescent COVID-19. The rearrangement links TRBV13 to TRBJ2-4; D might be TRBD2 (5 bases). CDR3 DNA sequence: TGTGCCAGCAGCTCCGGCGGGTCCAGGGCCAAAAACATTCAGTACTTC. Translated: CASSSGGSRAKNIQYF.